This T cell receptor beta chain is from a study of monozygotic twins with inflammatory bowel disease. General study findings and limits: Twins with IBD were found to have lower TCRbeta diversity (inverse Simpson) than healthy co-twins.

There are 16 residues in the CDR3. Germline CDR1 SGHVS, CDR2 FNYEAQ. Reanalyzing the 5' RACE reads, TCRdb keeps one entry per CDR3 protein, without DNA. The listing records about 210,000 distinct CDR3 sequences. In regard to this clonotype: Its antigen remains unidentified.

V gene TRBV7-6 combines with J gene TRBJ2-3. The sequenced sample consisted of blood. The TCR comes from a human donor with ulcerative colitis or Crohn's disease, or a healthy co-twin of an affected twin (not recorded which). CDR3 protein: CASSLAVGTNTDTQYF.